These T cell receptor beta chains were read from a single sample in a study of cytomegalovirus exposure and HLA in healthy donors. Assay: immunoSEQ multiplex PCR; the TCRdb copy retains only in-frame clones and omits some. The profile shows under 200,000 clones, around 90% of them singletons. Material: PBMCs. The receptors were sampled from a woman younger than 30 in good health and CMV-seropositive. The CDR3 runs from the conserved cysteine through the conserved F or W. The order of the fields is V gene, clone size, D gene, J gene, CDR3 length, CDR3 protein, CDR3 DNA. D genes are given only for firm matches. Clone size is given for some rows only: seen once, a few or many times, or a class if the clone is expanded.

V gene: TRBV9
clone size: .
D gene: TRBD1
J gene: TRBJ1-1
CDR3 length: 16
CDR3 protein: CASSVFEGARLDEAFF
CDR3 DNA: TGTGCCAGCAGCGTATTTGAGGGGGCCCGACTCGATGAAGCTTTCTTT

V gene: TRBV5-1
clone size: .
D gene: .
J gene: TRBJ1-4
CDR3 length: 15
CDR3 protein: CASSPRTATNEKLFF
CDR3 DNA: TGCGCCAGCAGCCCCAGGACAGCAACTAATGAAAAACTGTTTTTT

V gene: TRBV5-1
clone size: .
D gene: .
J gene: TRBJ1-1
CDR3 length: 17
CDR3 protein: CASSLDQGLGLNTEAFF
CDR3 DNA: TGCGCCAGCAGCTTGGATCAGGGGTTAGGGTTAAACACTGAAGCTTTCTTT

V gene: TRBV28
clone size: .
D gene: .
J gene: TRBJ2-2
CDR3 length: 13
CDR3 protein: CASSQGRTGELFF
CDR3 DNA: TGTGCCAGCAGCCAGGGCAGGACCGGGGAGCTGTTTTTT

V gene: TRBV30
clone size: few
D gene: TRBD1
J gene: TRBJ1-1
CDR3 length: 13
CDR3 protein: CAWGTDSNTEAFF
CDR3 DNA: TGTGCCTGGGGGACAGACTCGAACACTGAAGCTTTCTTT

V gene: TRBV6-1
clone size: .
D gene: TRBD1
J gene: TRBJ1-2
CDR3 length: 13
CDR3 protein: CASRPPGTDGYTF
CDR3 DNA: TGTGCCAGCAGACCTCCCGGGACAGATGGCTACACCTTC

V gene: TRBV19
clone size: .
D gene: TRBD1
J gene: TRBJ1-2
CDR3 length: 16
CDR3 protein: CASATGTGAFLNGYTF
CDR3 DNA: TGTGCCAGTGCAACCGGGACAGGGGCGTTTTTGAATGGCTACACCTTC

V gene: TRBV19
clone size: .
D gene: TRBD1
J gene: TRBJ1-1
CDR3 length: 16
CDR3 protein: CASSTKTGGRATEAFF
CDR3 DNA: TGTGCCAGTAGTACCAAGACAGGGGGACGAGCCACTGAAGCTTTCTTT

V gene: TRBV19
clone size: once
D gene: .
J gene: TRBJ2-2
CDR3 length: 13
CDR3 protein: CASSIRGPGELFF
CDR3 DNA: TGTGCCAGTAGTATCAGGGGACCCGGGGAGCTGTTTTTT

V gene: TRBV5-1
clone size: .
D gene: .
J gene: TRBJ1-5
CDR3 length: 15
CDR3 protein: CASSLAGSPNQPQHF
CDR3 DNA: TGCGCCAGCAGCTTGGCAGGGTCCCCCAATCAGCCCCAGCATTTT

V gene: TRBV27
clone size: few
D gene: .
J gene: TRBJ1-6
CDR3 length: 15
CDR3 protein: CASSQRQTYNSPLHF
CDR3 DNA: TGTGCCAGCAGCCAACGACAGACCTATAATTCACCCCTCCACTTT

V gene: TRBV6-5
clone size: .
D gene: .
J gene: TRBJ2-1
CDR3 length: 13
CDR3 protein: CASSVVASNEQFF
CDR3 DNA: TGTGCCAGCTCCGTGGTAGCCTCCAATGAGCAGTTCTTC

V gene: TRBV20-1
clone size: .
D gene: .
J gene: TRBJ2-1
CDR3 length: 10
CDR3 protein: CSARDRAQFF
CDR3 DNA: TGCAGTGCTAGAGACAGGGCGCAGTTCTTC

V gene: TRBV6-4
clone size: .
D gene: TRBD2
J gene: TRBJ2-3
CDR3 length: 17
CDR3 protein: CASSPTTLAGGPDTQYF
CDR3 DNA: TGTGCCAGCAGTCCCACTACACTAGCGGGAGGGCCAGATACGCAGTATTTT

V gene: TRBV4-3
clone size: .
D gene: TRBD1
J gene: TRBJ1-2
CDR3 length: 17
CDR3 protein: CASSQDRDSFSPYGYTF
CDR3 DNA: TGCGCCAGCAGCCAGGACCGGGACAGCTTTAGCCCCTATGGCTACACCTTC

V gene: TRBV28
clone size: .
D gene: .
J gene: TRBJ1-4
CDR3 length: 15
CDR3 protein: CASSSLAGEYEKLFF
CDR3 DNA: TGTGCCAGCAGTTCCTTGGCAGGGGAGTATGAAAAACTGTTTTTT

V gene: TRBV5-1
clone size: once
D gene: TRBD2
J gene: TRBJ2-7
CDR3 length: 18
CDR3 protein: CASSLEPSGRGSSYEQYF
CDR3 DNA: TGCGCCAGCAGCTTGGAACCTAGCGGGAGAGGGTCCTCCTACGAGCAGTACTTC

V gene: TRBV6-1
clone size: .
D gene: .
J gene: TRBJ1-2
CDR3 length: 15
CDR3 protein: CASSEAFGANYGYTF
CDR3 DNA: TGTGCCAGCAGTGAAGCCTTCGGAGCTAACTATGGCTACACCTTC

V gene: TRBV4-2
clone size: .
D gene: .
J gene: TRBJ1-2
CDR3 length: 18
CDR3 protein: CASSQDRGRTPTNYGYTF
CDR3 DNA: TGTGCCAGCAGCCAAGATCGGGGAAGAACCCCTACTAACTATGGCTACACCTTC

V gene: TRBV28
clone size: .
D gene: TRBD1
J gene: TRBJ2-7
CDR3 length: 15
CDR3 protein: CASRKDRGFSYEQYF
CDR3 DNA: TGTGCCAGCAGGAAGGACAGGGGTTTCTCCTACGAGCAGTACTTC

V gene: TRBV23-1
clone size: .
D gene: .
J gene: TRBJ2-3
CDR3 length: 11
CDR3 protein: CASSPTAQQYF
CDR3 DNA: TGCGCCAGCAGCCCGACAGCACAGCAGTATTTT

V gene: TRBV11-3
clone size: .
D gene: .
J gene: TRBJ2-7
CDR3 length: 13
CDR3 protein: CASSSGVAYEQYF
CDR3 DNA: TGTGCCAGCAGCTCCGGGGTGGCCTACGAGCAGTACTTC

V gene: TRBV29-1
clone size: once
D gene: TRBD2
J gene: TRBJ2-7
CDR3 length: 19
CDR3 protein: CSVEVLTGTNNVGGYEQYF
CDR3 DNA: TGCAGCGTTGAAGTCCTAACCGGGACTAACAACGTCGGGGGGTACGAGCAGTACTTC

V gene: TRBV6-5
clone size: few
D gene: .
J gene: TRBJ1-2
CDR3 length: 11
CDR3 protein: CASSDTIRATF
CDR3 DNA: TGTGCCAGCAGTGACACGATTCGTGCCACCTTC

V gene: TRBV15
clone size: .
D gene: .
J gene: TRBJ2-1
CDR3 length: 16
CDR3 protein: CATSSPNRRSYNEQFF
CDR3 DNA: TGTGCCACCAGCAGCCCCAATCGGAGGTCCTACAATGAGCAGTTCTTC

V gene: TRBV6-6
clone size: once
D gene: TRBD2
J gene: TRBJ2-2
CDR3 length: 16
CDR3 protein: CASSTPGTSNYGELFF
CDR3 DNA: TGTGCCAGCAGCACGCCCGGGACTAGTAATTACGGGGAGCTGTTTTTT

V gene: TRBV21-1
clone size: .
D gene: .
J gene: TRBJ1-6
CDR3 length: 20
CDR3 protein: CASSKCAPRDRVLKGSPLHF
CDR3 DNA: TGTGCCAGCAGCAAATGTGCCCCCCGGGACAGGGTTTTGAAAGGTTCACCCCTCCACTTT

V gene: TRBV10-2
clone size: .
D gene: .
J gene: TRBJ2-3
CDR3 length: 14
CDR3 protein: CASSVRSSTDTQYF
CDR3 DNA: TGCGCCAGCAGTGTCAGGTCTAGCACAGATACGCAGTATTTT

V gene: TRBV25-1
clone size: .
D gene: .
J gene: TRBJ1-5
CDR3 length: 14
CDR3 protein: CASSEKGPNQPQHF
CDR3 DNA: TGTGCCAGCAGTGAAAAGGGGCCCAATCAGCCCCAGCATTTT

V gene: TRBV6-6
clone size: .
D gene: .
J gene: TRBJ1-3
CDR3 length: 16
CDR3 protein: CASSLTQVSRGNTIYF
CDR3 DNA: TGTGCCAGCAGCCTCACCCAGGTCAGCCGAGGAAACACCATATATTTT

V gene: TRBV29-1
clone size: .
D gene: TRBD1
J gene: TRBJ1-5
CDR3 length: 12
CDR3 protein: CSVGTGDQPQHF
CDR3 DNA: TGCAGCGTCGGGACAGGGGATCAGCCCCAGCATTTT

V gene: TRBV5-6
clone size: .
D gene: .
J gene: TRBJ2-3
CDR3 length: 14
CDR3 protein: CASSFGSGTDTQYF
CDR3 DNA: TGTGCCAGCAGCTTCGGGAGTGGCACAGATACGCAGTATTTT

V gene: TRBV9
clone size: once
D gene: .
J gene: TRBJ1-2
CDR3 length: 12
CDR3 protein: CASTRQTYGYTF
CDR3 DNA: TGTGCCAGCACACGACAGACCTATGGCTACACCTTC

V gene: TRBV7-9
clone size: .
D gene: TRBD1
J gene: TRBJ2-5
CDR3 length: 14
CDR3 protein: CASMQGQGTETQYF
CDR3 DNA: TGTGCCAGCATGCAAGGACAGGGCACGGAGACCCAGTACTTC

V gene: TRBV30
clone size: once
D gene: .
J gene: TRBJ1-2
CDR3 length: 15
CDR3 protein: CAWSLSDILHYGYTF
CDR3 DNA: TGTGCCTGGAGTCTATCGGACATTCTCCACTATGGCTACACCTTC

V gene: TRBV18
clone size: .
D gene: TRBD1
J gene: TRBJ1-5
CDR3 length: 16
CDR3 protein: CASSPSDRAGGQPQHF
CDR3 DNA: TGTGCCAGCTCACCTTCCGACAGGGCGGGAGGTCAGCCCCAGCATTTT

V gene: TRBV28
clone size: .
D gene: TRBD2
J gene: TRBJ2-7
CDR3 length: 16
CDR3 protein: CASSLIWRETRYEQYF
CDR3 DNA: TGTGCCAGCAGCCTCATTTGGCGGGAGACGCGCTACGAGCAGTACTTC

V gene: TRBV15
clone size: .
D gene: .
J gene: TRBJ2-5
CDR3 length: 13
CDR3 protein: CATSRGTEETQYF
CDR3 DNA: TGTGCCACCAGCAGAGGGACAGAAGAGACCCAGTACTTC

V gene: TRBV13
clone size: .
D gene: TRBD1
J gene: TRBJ2-3
CDR3 length: 16
CDR3 protein: CASSSRDRGSTDTQYF
CDR3 DNA: TGTGCCAGCAGCTCACGGGACAGGGGGAGCACAGATACGCAGTATTTT

V gene: TRBV5-4
clone size: .
D gene: TRBD2
J gene: TRBJ2-1
CDR3 length: 19
CDR3 protein: CASSLGNFMGGGAKNEQFF
CDR3 DNA: TGTGCCAGCAGCTTGGGAAATTTTATGGGCGGGGGGGCCAAAAATGAGCAGTTCTTC

V gene: TRBV15
clone size: .
D gene: TRBD1
J gene: TRBJ2-1
CDR3 length: 15
CDR3 protein: CATSSGGSSYNEQFF
CDR3 DNA: TGTGCCACCAGCTCAGGGGGTAGTTCCTACAATGAGCAGTTCTTC

V gene: TRBV19
clone size: .
D gene: TRBD1
J gene: TRBJ1-1
CDR3 length: 15
CDR3 protein: CASSAETGGSTEAFF
CDR3 DNA: TGTGCCAGTAGTGCTGAGACAGGGGGATCGACTGAAGCTTTCTTT

V gene: TRBV7-2
clone size: .
D gene: .
J gene: TRBJ1-3
CDR3 length: 14
CDR3 protein: CASSLQGVGNTIYF
CDR3 DNA: TGTGCCAGCAGCTTACAGGGTGTCGGAAACACCATATATTTT

V gene: TRBV28
clone size: .
D gene: TRBD1
J gene: TRBJ2-6
CDR3 length: 17
CDR3 protein: CASSTRDRISGANVLTF
CDR3 DNA: TGTGCCAGCAGTACCCGGGACAGGATATCTGGGGCCAACGTCCTGACTTTC

V gene: TRBV2
clone size: .
D gene: TRBD2
J gene: TRBJ2-1
CDR3 length: 19
CDR3 protein: CASSGWGQASSGRYNEQFF
CDR3 DNA: TGTGCCAGCAGTGGTTGGGGCCAAGCGAGTAGCGGGAGATACAATGAGCAGTTCTTC

V gene: TRBV11-2
clone size: once
D gene: .
J gene: TRBJ1-4
CDR3 length: 13
CDR3 protein: CASSLLKNEKLFF
CDR3 DNA: TGTGCCAGCAGCTTACTAAAGAATGAAAAACTGTTTTTT

V gene: TRBV9
clone size: .
D gene: TRBD1
J gene: TRBJ2-2
CDR3 length: 19
CDR3 protein: CASSIGTGGFGSEAGELFF
CDR3 DNA: TGTGCCAGCAGCATCGGGACAGGGGGTTTCGGTTCAGAAGCCGGGGAGCTGTTTTTT

V gene: TRBV6-5
clone size: .
D gene: .
J gene: TRBJ2-2
CDR3 length: 13
CDR3 protein: CASSYRTSGELFF
CDR3 DNA: TGTGCCAGCAGTTACCGCACTTCCGGGGAGCTGTTTTTT

V gene: TRBV11-1
clone size: once
D gene: .
J gene: TRBJ2-7
CDR3 length: 11
CDR3 protein: CASSGGWEQYF
CDR3 DNA: TGTGCCAGCAGCGGCGGGTGGGAGCAGTACTTC

V gene: TRBV7-9
clone size: .
D gene: .
J gene: TRBJ1-5
CDR3 length: 13
CDR3 protein: CASSLVQDQPQHF
CDR3 DNA: TGTGCCAGCAGCCTCGTACAGGATCAGCCCCAGCATTTT

V gene: TRBV9
clone size: .
D gene: .
J gene: TRBJ2-5
CDR3 length: 13
CDR3 protein: CASSVQGQETQYF
CDR3 DNA: TGTGCCAGCAGCGTCCAGGGGCAAGAGACCCAGTACTTC